What follows are 27 T cell receptor beta chains derived from one specimen sequenced in a study of T cell responses to AZD1222 COVID-19 vaccine. Only in-frame clones appear in the TCRdb table, and some are missing; sequencing was by immunoSEQ multiplex PCR. The sample carries roughly 120,000 clones, 75% to 90% recorded once. This specimen was peripheral blood, taken on day 0 of AZD1222 vaccination. These receptors all stem from an adult in good health.

The chain joins TRBV28 to TRBJ2-3; D unclear. The CDR3 spans 14 residues. Trimming shortened V by 6 bases and J by 0 bases, and 10 bases separated the two germline ends. The germline gives CDR1 MDHEN, CDR2 SYDVKM. In nucleotides, the CDR3 is TGTGCCAGCAGCCCGTACCCTAGCACAGATACGCAGTATTTT. This encodes CASSPYPSTDTQYF.

The chain uses TRBV28 and TRBJ1-1; 7 bases line up with TRBD1. Germline-derived CDR1 and CDR2 are MDHEN and SYDVKM. The CDR3 is 13 amino acids. Trimming cost V 5 bases and J 6 bases; bases outside gene matches: 6. CDR3 sequence: CASSTGVYAEAFF. CDR3 in DNA: TGTGCCAGCAGTACAGGGGTTTATGCTGAAGCTTTCTTT.

The chain uses TRBV7-2 and TRBJ2-3, with 8 nucleotides matching TRBD2. The CDR3 contains 17 residues. After removal of 1 base from V and 0 bases from J, the junction contained 6 bases not matched to a gene. Looked up from germline, CDR1 is SGHTA and CDR2 is FQGNSA. The CDR3 here is CASSLVSGGRSTDTQYF. DNA for the CDR3: TGTGCCAGCAGCTTAGTCTCCGGCGGGAGGAGCACAGATACGCAGTATTTT.

The chain employs TRBV4-2 and TRBJ1-5, with D possibly TRBD1 on 6 matching bases. CDR1 and CDR2 (germline): LGHNA, YNFKEQ. The V end lost 3 bases, the J end lost 0 bases, and 9 bases lay between the germline ends. CDR3 size: 15 residues. CDR3 sequence reads: CASSQVQGSNQPQHF. In DNA, the CDR3 is TGTGCCAGCAGCCAGGTACAGGGTAGCAATCAGCCCCAGCATTTT.

This chain connects TRBV7-3 to TRBJ2-1, with D possibly called TRBD1 or TRBD2 (5 bases each). CDR3 length: 12 residues. Germline V gene sequence: CDR1 SGHTA, CDR2 FQGTGA. Trimming pared 2 bases from V and 9 bases from J, leaving 8 bases between. CDR3 sequence reads: CASSLYGGEQFF. The DNA for the CDR3 is TGTGCCAGCAGCTTATATGGGGGTGAGCAGTTCTTC.

The chain combines TRBV4-3 with TRBJ1-2; 11 nucleotides match TRBD1. The germline gives CDR1 LGHNA, CDR2 YSLEER. V lost 3 bases to trimming and J lost 4 bases; unmatched junction nucleotides: 10. The CDR3 loop spans 17 amino acids. Here the CDR3 reads CASSQDKGQGVTYGYTF. CDR3 bases: TGCGCCAGCAGCCAGGATAAGGGACAGGGGGTAACCTATGGCTACACCTTC.

The CDR3 DNA reads TGCGCCAGCAGCCCCGGACAGCCCTACAATGAGCAGTTCTTC. Translation: CASSPGQPYNEQFF. This chain joins TRBV4-3 and TRBJ2-1, with a tentative D call TRBD1 (6 bases). CDR3 length: 14 residues. The germline gives CDR1 LGHNA, CDR2 YSLEER. V was trimmed by 4 bases and J by 2 bases, leaving 9 bases between them.

V gene TRBV6-2 or TRBV6-3 combines with J gene TRBJ2-7; D remains ambiguous. The CDR3 spans 13 residues. Germline-derived CDR1 and CDR2 are MNHEY and SVGEGT. The V gene lost 0 bases and the J gene lost 5 bases, with 8 bases spanning the gap. The CDR3 nucleotides read TGTGCCAGCAGTTACTCGCACAGCAACGAGCAGTACTTC. It is translated as CASSYSHSNEQYF.

This sequence joins TRBV27 and TRBJ2-7; weak D call: TRBD2 (7 bases). The CDR3 loop spans 15 amino acids. Trimming took 4 bases from V and 2 from J, leaving 15 bases between them. Germline CDR1 and CDR2: MNHEY and SMNVEV (reference sequence). CDR3 bases: TGTGCCAGCAGTTATACCGGGGGGCCCGCCTACGAGCAGTACTTC. Translating gives CASSYTGGPAYEQYF.

This sequence joins TRBV19 and TRBJ2-1; no clear D gene. Germline loops: CDR1 LNHDA, CDR2 SQIVND (reference sequence). This CDR3 has 11 amino acids. Trimming shortened V by 7 bases and J by 8 bases, and 9 bases separated the two germline ends. DNA for the CDR3: TGTGCCAGTACCACGGCCGATGAGCAGTTCTTC. It translates to CASTTADEQFF.

V gene TRBV20-1 combines with J gene TRBJ1-5, with a weak D call TRBD1 (6 bases). Germline CDR1 is DFQATT and CDR2 is SNEGSKA (reference sequence). Trimming removed 3 bases from V and 7 bases from J, with 13 bases in between. This CDR3 has 13 residues. The CDR3 region is CSASGGRGQPQHF. CDR3 nucleotide sequence: TGCAGTGCTAGTGGGGGCAGGGGACAGCCCCAGCATTTT.

CDR3 sequence: CASSLEAVSYEQYF. Written as DNA, the CDR3 is TGTGCCAGCAGCTTGGAGGCTGTCTCCTACGAGCAGTACTTC. The chain links TRBV5-4 to TRBJ2-7; D not certain. The V and J ends lost 0 bases and 0 bases respectively, with 7 bases between them. The CDR3 contains 14 residues. In germline, CDR1 is SGHNT, CDR2 YYREEE (reference sequence). Based on the CDR3 plus reference TRBV5-4 and TRBJ2-7, the full variable domain is ETGVTQSPTHLIKTRGQQVTLRCSSQSGHNTVSWYQQALGQGPQFIFQYYREEENGRGNFPPRFSGLQFPNYSSELNVNALELDDSALYLCASSLEAVSYEQYFGPGTRLTVT.

This sequence joins TRBV6-5 and TRBJ2-1, with 9 bases lining up with TRBD1. V dropped 5 bases and J dropped 6; count of bases not matched to a gene: 8. The CDR3 loop spans 15 amino acids. Germline CDR1 reads MNHEY; CDR2 reads SVGAGI. The CDR3 nucleotides are TGTGCCAGCAGTCACGGACAGGGGCGACGCAATGAGCAGTTCTTC. Protein: CASSHGQGRRNEQFF.

The chain recombines TRBV28 with TRBJ1-1; maybe TRBD1 (5 bases). Germline V gives CDR1 MDHEN, CDR2 SYDVKM. V dropped 5 bases and J dropped 6 bases, with 10 bases sitting between them. The CDR3 contains 12 residues. In DNA form, the CDR3 reads TGTGCCAGCAGTGCAGGGAGTTCTGAAGCTTTCTTT. This encodes CASSAGSSEAFF.

The chain recombines TRBV9 with TRBJ2-5, with D perhaps TRBD1 (6 bases). Trimming shortened V by 3 bases and J by 5 bases, and 14 bases separated the two germline ends. This CDR3 comprises 14 residues. Germline CDR1 reads SGDLS; CDR2 reads YYNGEE. The CDR3 nucleotides are TGTGCCAGCAGCGCACAACAGGGTGCGGAGACCCAGTACTTC. Amino acids: CASSAQQGAETQYF.

The chain is built from TRBV5-5 and TRBJ2-3; 8 nucleotides match TRBD2. The CDR3 is made up of 16 amino acids. The germline V gene has CDR1 SGHKS and CDR2 YYEKEE (reference sequence). The V and J ends lost 2 bases and 1 base, in that order; junction bases with no gene match: 6. The CDR3 is CASSFGWRGGTDTQYF. The DNA for the CDR3 is TGTGCCAGCAGCTTCGGTTGGCGGGGGGGCACAGATACGCAGTATTTT.

This clone came up a few times. The genes are TRBV30 and TRBJ1-3, with D uncertain. Trimming took 3 bases from V and 0 from J, leaving 9 bases between them. Germline CDR1 GTSNPN, CDR2 SVGIG (reference sequence). The CDR3 contains 14 residues. In nucleotides, the CDR3 is TGTGCCTGGAGGAAGGGCAGCTCTGGAAACACCATATATTTT. Translating gives CAWRKGSSGNTIYF.

The V gene is TRBV6-5, the J gene TRBJ1-5; 7 bases are a match to TRBD1. V shed 6 bases and J 3 bases; nucleotides not matched to a gene: 5. This CDR3 has 14 amino acids. Germline CDR1 is MNHEY and CDR2 is SVGAGI. In DNA, the CDR3 is TGTGCCAGCAGAAGACAGGGAACCAATCAGCCCCAGCATTTT. Its protein is CASRRQGTNQPQHF.

The rearrangement links TRBV18 to TRBJ2-7; 8 bases are a match to TRBD1. The J segment lost 0 bases and the V segment lost 3 bases, leaving 1 base of the junction unmatched. The germline V gene encodes CDR1 KGHSH and CDR2 LQKENI. The CDR3 contains 14 residues. The chain's CDR3 is CASSPGQVSYEQYF. CDR3 in DNA: TGTGCCAGCTCACCGGGACAGGTCTCCTACGAGCAGTACTTC.

The genes are TRBV5-5 and TRBJ2-5; D possibly corresponds to TRBD2 (6 bases). Germline values: CDR1 SGHKS, CDR2 YYEKEE (reference sequence). Trimming left V 2 bases short and J 4 bases short, with 12 bases between. The CDR3 contains 14 residues. CDR3 bases: TGTGCCAGCAGCTTCTCCTTAGCGGTAGAGACCCAGTACTTC. This sequence encodes CASSFSLAVETQYF.

The V call is TRBV9, the J call TRBJ2-5, with D maybe TRBD1 (6 bases). V lost 0 bases to trimming and J lost 1 base, with 13 bases between them. This CDR3 has 16 amino acids. CDR1 and CDR2 from the germline V gene are SGDLS and YYNGEE. In nucleotides, the CDR3 is TGTGCCAGCAGCGTAGGGACAGCCTCGTCCCAAGAGACCCAGTACTTC. It codes for CASSVGTASSQETQYF.

The rearrangement joins TRBV2 to TRBJ1-6; TRBD1 might be the D (5 bases). Per the germline V gene, CDR1 is SNHLY and CDR2 is FYNNEI. The CDR3 totals 13 residues. The germline V and J ends were trimmed by 4 bases and 7 bases, with 8 bases remaining between them. CDR3 DNA sequence: TGTGCCAGCAGTGGGCGGGGGAATTCACCCCTCCACTTT. Protein: CASSGRGNSPLHF.

V gene TRBV5-5 combines with J gene TRBJ2-5; 11 bases map to TRBD2. The CDR3 spans 14 residues. Germline CDR1 reads SGHKS; CDR2 reads YYEKEE (reference sequence). V lost 2 bases and J lost 5; bases outside the gene matches: 2. Here the CDR3 DNA reads TGTGCCAGCAGCTTACTAGCGGGAGAGGAGACCCAGTACTTC. The encoded protein is CASSLLAGEETQYF.

This clone has only a few counts. V gene TRBV27 combines with J gene TRBJ1-2; 8 nucleotides align to TRBD1. Trimming cost V 5 bases and J 5 bases; bases outside gene matches: 7. The germline CDR1 and CDR2 sequences are MNHEY and SMNVEV (reference sequence). This CDR3 spans 14 amino acids. CDR3: CASSPGQGGYGYTF. The DNA of the CDR3 is TGTGCCAGCAGTCCCGGACAGGGAGGTTATGGCTACACCTTC.

This chain uses TRBV18 with TRBJ1-2; maybe TRBD1 (6 bases). CDR1 is KGHSH and CDR2 is LQKENI in the germline V gene. V was shortened by 6 bases and J by 6 bases, with 14 bases between the two germline ends. The CDR3 has 13 residues. This CDR3 is CASSEGYRDGYTF. CDR3 DNA sequence: TGTGCCAGCTCGGAGGGATACAGGGATGGCTACACCTTC.

V gene TRBV7-2 combines with J gene TRBJ1-5; no definite D call. Germline CDR1 SGHTA, CDR2 FQGNSA. Trimming removed 1 base at V and 11 bases at J, with 15 bases between. The CDR3 has 14 residues. The CDR3 reads CASSLDWSSSSQHF. CDR3 nucleotide sequence: TGTGCCAGCAGCTTAGACTGGAGTAGTTCGTCCCAGCATTTT.

The chain joins TRBV5-1 to TRBJ2-7; 9 positions agree with TRBD1. Germline CDR1 and CDR2: SGHRS and YFSETQ. J lost 6 bases, V lost 4 bases, and 11 bases had no gene match. This CDR3 comprises 15 residues. This CDR3 is CASSGTGTGSTEQYF. The DNA for the CDR3 is TGCGCCAGCAGCGGTACCGGGACAGGGTCTACCGAGCAGTACTTC.